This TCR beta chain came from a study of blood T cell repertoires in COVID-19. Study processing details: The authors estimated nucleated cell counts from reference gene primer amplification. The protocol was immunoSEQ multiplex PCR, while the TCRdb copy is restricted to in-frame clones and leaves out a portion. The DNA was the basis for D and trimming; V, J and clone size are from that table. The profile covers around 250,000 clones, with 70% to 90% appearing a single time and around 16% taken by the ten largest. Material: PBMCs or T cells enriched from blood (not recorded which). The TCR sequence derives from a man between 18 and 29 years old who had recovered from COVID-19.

CDR3 sequence: CASSRGDYNEQFF. DNA of the CDR3: TGTGCCAGCAGCCGCGGGGACTACAATGAGCAGTTCTTC. The rearrangement links TRBV11-3 to TRBJ2-1, with D possibly being TRBD2 (6 bases). Trimming cost V 5 bases and J 3 bases, with 8 bases left between them. The CDR3 loop spans 13 amino acids. Germline assignment: CDR1 SGHNT and CDR2 YENEEA. The whole variable domain, remainder taken from reference TRBV11-3 and TRBJ2-1, is EAGVVQSPRYKIIEKKQPVAFWCNPISGHNTLYWYLQNLGQGPELLIRYENEEAVDDSQLPKDRFSAERLKGVDSTLKIQPAELGDSAVYLCASSRGDYNEQFFGPGTRLTVL.